This TCR beta chain was identified in a study of OX40 agonist ivuxolimab in advanced cancers. The method was immunoSEQ multiplex PCR; TCRdb's version includes in-frame clones alone and lacks a portion of them. The data contain around 80,000 clones, 87% of them singletons. This clone has just a few counts. Its matching antigen is unknown. Blood draws occurred at baseline, cycle 4 day 1, and cycle 7 day 1. Regarding the study as a whole: CD8+ T cells were the subset that, on average, had more expanded clones than CD4+.

V was cut by 3 bases and J by 4 bases, with 6 bases left in between. The CDR3 contains 12 residues. The V gene's germline CDR1 is GTSNPN and CDR2 SVGIG (reference sequence). This sequence joins TRBV30 and TRBJ1-4, with D unresolved. The receptor comes from an adult with an advanced solid tumor such as melanoma, head and neck, liver or kidney cancer. Material: CD4+ or CD8+ T cells sorted from blood, obtained in a trial of the OX40 agonist ivuxolimab. The DNA for the CDR3 is TGTGCCTGGAGCAGAGTTAATGAAAAACTGTTTTTT. It codes for CAWSRVNEKLFF.